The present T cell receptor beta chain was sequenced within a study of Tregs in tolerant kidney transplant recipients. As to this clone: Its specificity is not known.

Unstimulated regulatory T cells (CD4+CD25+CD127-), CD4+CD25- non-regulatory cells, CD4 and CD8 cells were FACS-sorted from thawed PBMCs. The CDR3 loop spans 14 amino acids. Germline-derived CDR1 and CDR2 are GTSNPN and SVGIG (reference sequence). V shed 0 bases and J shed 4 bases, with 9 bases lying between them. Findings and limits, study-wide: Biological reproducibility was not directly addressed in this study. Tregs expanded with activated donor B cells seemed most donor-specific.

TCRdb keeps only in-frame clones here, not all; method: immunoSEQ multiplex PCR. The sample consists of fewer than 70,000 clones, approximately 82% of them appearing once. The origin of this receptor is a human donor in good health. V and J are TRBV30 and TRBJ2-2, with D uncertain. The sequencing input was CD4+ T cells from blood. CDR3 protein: CAWSVQLSTGELFF. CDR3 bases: TGTGCCTGGAGTGTGCAGTTGAGCACCGGGGAGCTGTTTTTT.